This TCR beta chain was captured by sequencing in a study of vaccination and CD4 T cells after COVID-19. Looking at the study overall: Overlapping spike peptides from SARS-CoV-2, HCoV-NL63, HCoV-OC43 and HCoV-229E served to stimulate the cells.

This clonotype was seen a single time. The antigen remains undetermined. The sample's treatment: roughly nine-day PBMC culture with coronavirus spike peptide pools or control peptides (ViraFEST assay). With approximately 10 ug/ml peptide pools and approximately 10 IU/ml IL-2, PBMCs were cultured at some 2.2 million per well. Oncomine TCR Beta short-read sequencing was applied to DNA from cultured CD4+ T cells. Once CD4+ T cells had been cultured, genomic DNA was extracted from them. One entry per CDR3 protein results from TCRdb running MiXCR on the PCR reads. Here the sample spans around 13,000 distinct CDR3 sequences, 30% to 40% being singletons. Germline trimming cut 4 bases from V and 6 bases from J; bases unmatched to any gene: 9. There are 18 residues in the CDR3. Germline loops: CDR1 SGHAT, CDR2 FQNNGV.

Sequenced here: CD4+ T cells from blood, cultured in vitro, sampled after SARS-CoV-2 vaccination. This receptor was taken from a human donor who had recovered from COVID-19. The chain joins TRBV11-2 to TRBJ2-1; 16 nucleotides agree with TRBD2. The CDR3: CASSSDPGLAGGTNEQFF. CDR3 DNA: TGTGCCAGCAGCTCCGACCCGGGACTAGCGGGAGGGACCAATGAGCAGTTCTTC.